Listed here is a single T cell receptor beta chain. In terms of age and location, participants ranged from about 18 to 100 years and lived in about 25 US areas. Clinical history as reported by participants underpinned cohort assignment. Libraries were prepared by immunoSEQ multiplex PCR; TCRdb keeps only in-frame clonotypes and omits some of them. Here the sample spans about 330,000 clones, just over 85% being singletons. This sample is part of a study of blood T cell repertoires in COVID-19. Study background: Material from acute and convalescent COVID-19 was sourced from the United States, Italy and Spain. PBMCs, B-cell-depleted T cells, or T cells provided the cDNA or gDNA that made up the material.

What was sequenced was PBMCs or T cells enriched from blood (not recorded which). The clonotype was recovered from a woman aged 18-30 years who had recovered from COVID-19.

The CDR3 reads CASSDTVATQETQYF. The CDR3 DNA is TGTGCCAGCAGTGATACGGTAGCGACCCAAGAGACCCAGTACTTC. This chain links TRBV2 with TRBJ2-5, with a tentative D call TRBD2 (5 bases). Deletions cut 3 bases from V and 1 base from J, with 12 bases between. This CDR3 is 15 amino acids long. Germline V gives CDR1 SNHLY, CDR2 FYNNEI.